This passage covers 21 T cell receptor beta chains from one sample sequenced in a study of CD8+ T cells in alopecia areata. Sequencing relied on a cDNA template that was reverse transcribed from extracted RNA. Here immunoSEQ multiplex PCR was the method, and the copy in TCRdb shows in-frame clones only, minus some. The sample has 200,000 to 250,000 clones, around three fifths seen once. Treatment defined: oral pan-JAK inhibitor, 5-10 mg twice daily. This material consisted of CD4+ T cells sorted from blood, taken at week 4, from a patient treated with tofacitinib. Every receptor here comes from a human donor with alopecia areata.

Only a few counts were recorded for this clone. This chain connects TRBV4-3 to TRBJ1-5; D remains unclear. CDR1 and CDR2 from the germline V gene are LGHNA and YSLEER. Trimming removed 4 bases at V and 5 bases at J, with 12 bases between. This CDR3 is built from 14 residues. The CDR3 DNA follows: TGCGCCAGCAGCCTGACCAATGGGGATCAGCCCCAGCATTTT. Its translation is CASSLTNGDQPQHF.

The J gene is TRBJ1-4, the V gene TRBV7-8; D possibly corresponds to TRBD1 (6 bases). V gave up 7 bases and J gave up 2 bases, with 14 bases separating them. There are 15 residues in the CDR3. Germline CDR1 and CDR2: SGHVS and FQNEAQ. DNA of the CDR3: TGTGCCAGCACCCCAGGGGCAGGGACTAATGAAAAACTGTTTTTT. This encodes CASTPGAGTNEKLFF.

The chain recombines TRBV6-5 with TRBJ2-1; perhaps D is TRBD1 or TRBD2 (5 bases each). With 11 bases removed from V and 9 bases from J, the gap between germline ends came to 20 bases. Germline CDR1 reads MNHEY; CDR2 reads SVGAGI. The CDR3 runs 13 residues. In DNA, the CDR3 is TGTGCCGTATCGGGGCTAAGTCATAGTGAGCAGTTCTTC. As protein: CAVSGLSHSEQFF.

In regard to this clone: No conserved phenylalanine or tryptophan is present at the end of the CDR3, so a read error is the likely explanation. Because the CDR3's place on the DNA is in doubt, the DNA is left out and the CDR3 is given as listed by TCRdb. The chain has TRBV29-1 and TRBJ1-2. Germline lookup yields CDR1 SQVTM and CDR2 ANQGSEA. The CDR3 is 8 residues long, counting both termini. Here the CDR3 reads CSAGGTGY.

This chain links TRBV5-4 with TRBJ1-2; unclear D gene. Germline lookup yields CDR1 SGHNT and CDR2 YYREEE (reference sequence). This CDR3 is built from 15 residues. The V end was cut by 0 bases, the J end by 1 base, with 10 bases between. CDR3 region: CASSLGLTINYGYTF. The CDR3 nucleotides read TGTGCCAGCAGCTTGGGTTTGACTATTAACTATGGCTACACCTTC.

This clone was observed a handful of times. V is TRBV4-3 and J is TRBJ2-5, with D possibly matching TRBD1 (6 bases). Trimming left V 1 base short and J 4 bases short, with 13 bases between. This CDR3 has 15 residues. The germline CDR1 and CDR2 sequences are LGHNA and YSLEER. The CDR3 sequence is CASSQGNRVGETQYF. For the CDR3, the DNA is TGCGCCAGCAGCCAAGGGAACAGGGTCGGAGAGACCCAGTACTTC.

The V and J genes are TRBV5-1 and TRBJ1-5; 9 bases match TRBD1. J gave up 3 bases and V 4 bases, and 2 bases lay outside the gene matches. Germline V CDR1 and CDR2: SGHRS, YFSETQ. This CDR3 comprises 14 residues. The CDR3 DNA reads as TGCGCCAGCAGCGAACAGGGGGCCAATCAGCCCCAGCATTTT. This gives the protein CASSEQGANQPQHF.

This clone turned up a few times. The V gene is TRBV5-4, the J gene TRBJ2-5, with a possible D match to TRBD2 (6 bases). This CDR3 has 14 residues. With 0 bases removed from V and 5 bases from J, the gap between germline ends came to 11 bases. CDR1 and CDR2 (germline): SGHNT, YYREEE (reference sequence). The CDR3 sequence is CASSLGWREETQYF. CDR3 in DNA: TGTGCCAGCAGCTTGGGATGGAGGGAGGAGACCCAGTACTTC.

The table lists this clone with a count of one. This chain uses TRBV7-2 with TRBJ1-6; D is undetermined. The CDR3 consists of 16 residues. Germline assignment: CDR1 SGHTA and CDR2 FQGNSA. Trimming left V 4 bases short and J 1 base short, with 11 bases between. In DNA form, the CDR3 reads TGTGCCAGCAGCTCGGGAGCCAATTCCTATAATTCACCCCTCCACTTT. Its protein is CASSSGANSYNSPLHF.

The chain recombines TRBV2 with TRBJ1-5, with TRBD1 identical over 10 bases. The V and J ends lost 8 bases and 5 bases, in that order; junction bases with no gene match: 3. Germline CDR1 reads SNHLY; CDR2 reads FYNNEI. The CDR3 length is 13 residues. This chain's CDR3 is CASDGQGDQPQHF. The CDR3 DNA follows: TGTGCCAGCGATGGACAGGGGGATCAGCCCCAGCATTTT. The variable domain in full, with the rest retrieved from reference TRBV2 and TRBJ1-5, is EPEVTQTPSHQVTQMGQEVILRCVPISNHLYFYWYRQILGQKVEFLVSFYNNEISEKSEIFDDQFSVERPDGSNFTLKIRSTKLEDSAMYFCASDGQGDQPQHFGDGTRLSIL.

The chain combines TRBV2 with TRBJ2-3, with TRBD2 matching over 7 bases. CDR1 and CDR2 (germline): SNHLY, FYNNEI. The CDR3 runs to 12 residues. The J segment lost 7 bases and the V segment lost 8 bases, leaving 6 bases of the junction unmatched. CDR3 sequence reads: CASRGGGNTQYF. CDR3 in DNA: TGTGCCAGCCGCGGGGGTGGCAATACGCAGTATTTT.

The gene calls are TRBV5-6 and TRBJ1-6, with TRBD1 matching 8 bases. Trimming removed 8 bases from V and 6 bases from J; junction bases left unmatched: 4. The CDR3 consists of 13 residues. The germline V gene encodes CDR1 SGHDT and CDR2 YYEEEE. CDR3 nucleotide sequence: TGTGCCAGTGACACAGGGGGTAATTCACCCCTCCACTTT. It encodes CASDTGGNSPLHF.

The chain uses TRBV27 and TRBJ2-7; 8 bases are shared with TRBD1. Unmatched junction bases numbered 2, after V lost 3 bases and J lost 1 base. The germline V gene encodes CDR1 MNHEY and CDR2 SMNVEV (reference sequence). The CDR3 totals 14 residues. CDR3 region: CASSFHRGSYEQYF. CDR3 DNA sequence: TGTGCCAGCAGTTTCCACAGGGGGTCCTACGAGCAGTACTTC.

This clone is a singleton in its sample. This sequence joins TRBV7-8 and TRBJ1-5, with 9 bases that match TRBD1. Trimming at V came to 6 bases and at J to 6 bases, leaving 9 bases not matched to a gene. The germline V gene encodes CDR1 SGHVS and CDR2 FQNEAQ. This CDR3 comprises 15 residues. CDR3 nucleotide sequence: TGTGCCAGCAGTCGGACAGGGGCGATCGGTCAGCCCCAGCATTTT. Encoded protein: CASSRTGAIGQPQHF.

The rearrangement joins TRBV7-2 to TRBJ2-5; tentatively, D is TRBD1 (6 bases). Germline CDR1 is SGHTA and CDR2 is FQGNSA. The germline V and J ends were trimmed by 4 bases and 5 bases, with 17 bases remaining between them. The CDR3 covers 15 residues. The CDR3 DNA follows: TGTGCCAGCAGCTACCAACAGGGATCCAGGGAGACCCAGTACTTC. Amino acid sequence: CASSYQQGSRETQYF.

The V gene is TRBV5-1, the J gene TRBJ2-5; D possibly corresponds to TRBD1 (5 bases). V lost 4 bases and J 2 bases, leaving 12 bases between the germline ends. From germline, CDR1 is SGHRS and CDR2 YFSETQ. The length of the CDR3 is 14 residues. The CDR3 sequence: CASSPGHLQETQYF. CDR3 bases: TGCGCCAGCAGCCCAGGACACTTACAAGAGACCCAGTACTTC. The full variable domain, rest sourced from reference TRBV5-1 and TRBJ2-5, is KAGVTQTPRYLIKTRGQQVTLSCSPISGHRSVSWYQQTPGQGLQFLFEYFSETQRNKGNFPGRFSGRQFSNSRSEMNVSTLELGDSALYLCASSPGHLQETQYFGPGTRLLVL.

The chain couples TRBV7-2 to TRBJ2-2; 14 bases map to TRBD2. V trimming: 6 bases; J trimming: 8 bases; junction bases outside the gene matches: 8. This CDR3 has 16 residues. From germline, CDR1 is SGHTA and CDR2 FQGNSA. The CDR3 DNA follows: TGTGCCAGCAGACGGCCGGGACTAGCGGGGGTTGGGGAGCTGTTTTTT. Protein sequence: CASRRPGLAGVGELFF.

About this clone: A much larger clone lies a single base off, so this may be a read error. This same CDR3 is encoded by further DNA sequences in the sample. The rearrangement joins TRBV5-6 to TRBJ2-7, with D hard to call. With 1 base removed from V and 0 bases from J, the gap between germline ends came to 2 bases. CDR1 is SGHDT and CDR2 is YYEEEE in the germline V gene. The CDR3 spans 12 residues. The CDR3 here is CASSLSSYEQYF. For the CDR3, the DNA is TGTGCCAGCAGCTTGAGCTCCTACGAGCAGTACTTC.

This chain links TRBV5-1 with TRBJ2-7; TRBD1 aligns across 8 bases. Trimming cost V 4 bases and J 5 bases; bases outside gene matches: 11. Germline V gives CDR1 SGHRS, CDR2 YFSETQ. There are 15 residues in the CDR3. CDR3 coding DNA: TGCGCCAGCAGCGGGGCGTCGGGACAGGCGGACGAGCAGTACTTC. Its translation: CASSGASGQADEQYF.

The V gene is TRBV30, the J gene TRBJ2-7, with D uncertain. CDR3 length: 11 amino acids. From germline, CDR1 is GTSNPN and CDR2 SVGIG (reference sequence). V was clipped by 3 bases and J by 2 bases, with 5 bases between them. CDR3: CAWSNAYEQYF. The CDR3 coding sequence is TGTGCCTGGAGCAACGCCTACGAGCAGTACTTC.

In the case of this clone: Other nucleotide sequences from this sample produce the same CDR3. The chain is built from TRBV29-1 and TRBJ1-2; unclear D gene. CDR1 and CDR2 (germline): SQVTM, ANQGSEA. Trimming shortened V by 2 bases and J by 4 bases, and 11 bases separated the two germline ends. The CDR3 loop spans 13 amino acids. The DNA of the CDR3 is TGCAGCGTTGAAACGGGGAGTCGCTATGGCTACACCTTC. Translated: CSVETGSRYGYTF. Using reference TRBV29-1 and TRBJ1-2 for the parts outside the CDR3, the full variable domain is SAVISQKPSRDICQRGTSLTIQCQVDSQVTMMFWYRQQPGQSLTLIATANQGSEATYESGFVIDKFPISRPNLTFSTLTVSNMSPEDSSIYLCSVETGSRYGYTFGSGTRLTVV.